The clone carrying this T cell receptor beta chain turned up a few times. With 60 Vbeta and 13 Jbeta primers, the PCR was carried out. The protocol was immunoSEQ multiplex PCR, while the TCRdb copy is restricted to in-frame clones and leaves out a portion. There are about 140,000 clones in the sample; 60% to 80% occur only once, and roughly 4% lies in the top ten. The data originate from a study of cytomegalovirus exposure and HLA in healthy donors. This receptor was taken from a man in his fifties in good health and CMV-seropositive. The material sequenced was PBMCs.

In nucleotides, the CDR3 is TGTGCCAGCAGGCACCAGCGGGGGGATGAGCAGTTCTTC. Translation gives CASRHQRGDEQFF. This chain connects TRBV2 to TRBJ2-1; 9 bases agree with TRBD2. With 6 bases clipped from V and 8 bases from J, the junction kept 5 bases outside the gene matches. Germline CDR1 and CDR2: SNHLY and FYNNEI. This CDR3 is built from 13 residues.